This T cell receptor (beta chain) was identified during a study of cytomegalovirus exposure and HLA in healthy donors. Regarding the study as a whole: The study labeled roughly 160 TCR beta chains cytomegalovirus-associated. Presence/absence results assume similar sequencing depth per donor, which may not hold. A later analysis by the authors found several of the most significant clusters apparently linked to common viral pathogens.

Germline V CDR1 and CDR2: MNHNY, SVGAGI (reference sequence). Trimming left V 2 bases short and J 12 bases short, with 11 bases between. There are 12 residues in the CDR3. The primer mix had 60 Vbeta and 13 Jbeta primers. Sequencing used immunoSEQ multiplex PCR; TCRdb keeps in-frame clones, though not all of them. Among some 120,000 clones, 82% were seen once, and the ten largest hold 10% to 12%. On this clone itself: Antigen specificity is unknown.

V and J are TRBV6-6 and TRBJ2-1; D is unresolved. Sequenced input: PBMCs. The sequence came from a male donor in good health and CMV-seropositive. CDR3 sequence: CASSYAVERQFF. CDR3 DNA sequence: TGTGCCAGCAGTTACGCGGTCGAACGGCAGTTCTTC.